This T cell receptor (beta chain) was observed in a study of radiation and T cells in renal cell carcinoma. Across the whole study: Nephrectomy followed 15 Gy stereotactic body radiation by 4 weeks.

Noted time point: baseline pretreatment blood. Indicated treatment: 15 Gy SBRT to primary tumor, nephrectomy 4 weeks later. Blood was sampled at baseline, 2 weeks and 4 weeks after SBRT. Study-wide results and limits: Top tumor clonotypes rose in blood 2 weeks post-radiation, then contracted.

Concerning this clone: Its antigen is currently unknown.

Profiling relied on immunoSEQ multiplex PCR, and the TCRdb table lists in-frame clones only, not all of them. The sample carries some 95,000 clones, approximately 86% recorded once. This CDR3 has 16 amino acids. The V end was cut by 7 bases, the J end by 0 bases, with 16 bases between. From germline, CDR1 is SNHLY and CDR2 FYNNEI. The chain employs TRBV2 and TRBJ1-3; a possible D gene is TRBD1 (6 bases). This TCR was sampled from a man aged 50-59 years with renal cell carcinoma. The sequences come from blood, collected from a patient whose treatment included radiotherapy and nephrectomy. Here the CDR3 reads CASTEEGGRSGNTIYF. In nucleotides, the CDR3 is TGTGCCAGCACCGAGGAAGGGGGACGCTCTGGAAACACCATATATTTT.